This record concerns one TCR beta chain sequence. V lost 4 bases and J 11 bases, leaving 26 bases between the germline ends. This CDR3 spans 16 amino acids. Germline lookup yields CDR1 MGHRA and CDR2 YSYEKL. This sample was included in a study of T cell changes during pregnancy in multiple sclerosis. TCRdb's copy holds only in-frame clones and misses some; the assay was immunoSEQ multiplex PCR. The sample carries about 44,000 clones, 80% to 95% recorded once. The sequencing sample was made of peripheral blood. The gene calls are TRBV4-1 and TRBJ1-2; tentative D call: TRBD1 (6 bases). The sequence derives from a female donor with multiple sclerosis, enrolled in a pregnancy study. The CDR3 bases are TGCGCCAGCAGCCGCTCGGTCACAGGGACCGAGCCTAAATACACCTTC. It translates to CASSRSVTGTEPKYTF.